The T cell receptor (beta chain) under discussion was sequenced for a study of blood T cell repertoires in COVID-19. Study-level information: Samples representing acute and convalescent COVID-19 were sourced from the United States, Italy and Spain. T cells, B-cell-depleted T cells, or PBMCs supplied cDNA or gDNA.

The V gene lost 4 bases and the J gene lost 0 bases, with 11 bases spanning the gap. CDR1 SQVTM and CDR2 ANQGSEA come from the germline V gene. The CDR3 has 14 amino acids. As processed by the authors: Nucleated cell number was recorded as an estimate derived from reference gene primer amplification. Here immunoSEQ multiplex PCR was the method, and the copy in TCRdb shows in-frame clones only, minus some. For V, J and clone size, that table is used; D and trimming come from the DNA. This sample has about 270,000 clones, with 80% to 85% found just once. The chain uses TRBV29-1 and TRBJ2-3; D may be TRBD2 (5 bases). The receptor was derived from a woman aged 60-75 years with active or convalescent COVID-19. What was sequenced was peripheral blood. Here the CDR3 reads CSVVEVLSTDTQYF. The DNA for the CDR3 is TGCAGCGTTGTGGAGGTCTTGAGCACAGATACGCAGTATTTT.